A single sample gave rise to the 29 T cell receptor beta chains below, sequenced in a study of identical twins. From the 5' RACE reads, TCRdb called clonotypes with MiXCR, one entry per CDR3 protein. This sample yields about 890,000 distinct CDR3 sequences, of which roughly an eighth are seen a single time; around 1.5% belongs to the top ten. In addition, the sample was reused for a study of yellow fever vaccine responses in identical twins.

The sample consisted of PBMCs. The receptors stem from a woman under 30 in good health.

This clonotype has at least ten counts. The gene calls are TRBV15 and TRBJ2-1, with 10 bases aligning to TRBD2. V was pared by 4 bases and J by 4 bases, with 7 bases of the junction left unmatched. The CDR3 extends over 16 amino acids. From germline, CDR1 is LNHNV and CDR2 YYDKDF (reference sequence). The CDR3 sequence: CATSTEAGGPYNEQFF. DNA of the CDR3: TGTGCCACCAGCACCGAAGCGGGAGGGCCTTACAATGAGCAGTTCTTC.

V gene TRBV2 combines with J gene TRBJ2-5; D remains ambiguous. V was pared by 4 bases and J by 11 bases, with 20 bases between. Germline CDR1 reads SNHLY; CDR2 reads FYNNEI. The CDR3 extends over 14 amino acids. CDR3 sequence reads: CASSGPPLELQQYF. The CDR3 nucleotides are TGTGCCAGCAGTGGCCCCCCGTTGGAACTGCAGCAGTACTTC. Looking up the rest from reference TRBV2 and TRBJ2-5 gives the full variable domain: EPEVTQTPSHQVTQMGQEVILRCVPISNHLYFYWYRQILGQKVEFLVSFYNNEISEKSEIFDDQFSVERPDGSNFTLKIRSTKLEDSAMYFCASSGPPLELQQYFGPGTRLLVL.

This clonotype was picked up a small number of times. J is TRBJ1-2 and V is TRBV24-1; a weak D match, TRBD1 (6 bases). The CDR3 sequence is 13 residues long. Germline lookup yields CDR1 KGHDR and CDR2 SFDVKD. The ends were cut back, 4 bases at V and 5 bases at J, with 10 bases in the middle. CDR3 amino acids: CATSDGGGYGYTF. In DNA form, the CDR3 reads TGTGCCACCAGTGACGGAGGGGGATATGGCTACACCTTC.

The V gene is TRBV5-1, the J gene TRBJ1-1; D is possibly TRBD1 (6 bases). The CDR3 totals 15 residues. The V and J ends lost 5 bases and 3 bases respectively, with 17 bases between them. The germline CDR1 and CDR2 sequences are SGHRS and YFSETQ. The CDR3 coding sequence is TGCGCCAGCAGATTTTCGTTCGCAGGGGACACTGAAGCTTTCTTT. Translation gives CASRFSFAGDTEAFF. Together with reference TRBV5-1 and TRBJ1-1, the CDR3 gives the full variable domain: KAGVTQTPRYLIKTRGQQVTLSCSPISGHRSVSWYQQTPGQGLQFLFEYFSETQRNKGNFPGRFSGRQFSNSRSEMNVSTLELGDSALYLCASRFSFAGDTEAFFGQGTRLTVV.

Concerning this clonotype: At one boundary the junction diverges from the germline segment, which might be a read error. This chain joins TRBV29-1 and TRBJ2-2; no definite D call. The CDR3 loop spans 11 amino acids. Germline V CDR1 and CDR2: SQVTM, ANQGSEA. CDR3 amino acids: CSVEATGELFF. DNA for the CDR3: TGCAGCGTAGAAGCCACCGGGGAGCTGTTTTTT.

This clonotype was picked up a small number of times. This chain links TRBV20-1 with TRBJ1-5; 8 nucleotides align to TRBD1. Germline trimming cut 0 bases from V and 6 bases from J; bases unmatched to any gene: 7. Per germline, CDR1 DFQATT and CDR2 SNEGSKA (reference sequence). The CDR3 length is 15 residues. The chain's CDR3 is CSAREDRDKGQPQHF. CDR3 DNA sequence: TGCAGTGCTAGAGAGGACAGGGATAAAGGTCAGCCCCAGCATTTT.

In its sample, this clonotype was seen a few times. J is TRBJ1-3 and V is TRBV2; TRBD1 matches at 9 bases. Per the germline V gene, CDR1 is SNHLY and CDR2 is FYNNEI. The CDR3 is made up of 15 amino acids. V was pared by 7 bases and J by 0 bases, with 4 bases of the junction left unmatched. The DNA for the CDR3 is TGTGCCAGCAAAGCGACAGGGGGCTCTGGAAACACCATATATTTT. This encodes CASKATGGSGNTIYF.

This clonotype appeared many times. The rearrangement links TRBV3-1 to TRBJ1-5; D is undetermined. This CDR3 region has 14 residues. Per germline, CDR1 LGHDT and CDR2 YNNKEL (reference sequence). Trimming pared 2 bases from V and 6 bases from J, leaving 11 bases between. The CDR3 reads CASSQIGSLQPQHF. Written as DNA, the CDR3 is TGTGCCAGCAGCCAAATAGGGTCTCTTCAGCCCCAGCATTTT.

This clonotype was picked up a small number of times. V and J are TRBV9 and TRBJ2-1; possible D gene TRBD1, 5 bases. This CDR3 has 19 amino acids. From germline, CDR1 is SGDLS and CDR2 YYNGEE. V lost 0 bases to trimming and J lost 2 bases, with 21 bases between them. The CDR3 loop is CASSVAVDTAGRTYNEQFF. In DNA, the CDR3 is TGTGCCAGCAGCGTAGCTGTGGACACTGCAGGGCGGACCTACAATGAGCAGTTCTTC.

The chain employs TRBV20-1 and TRBJ2-3; 14 bases line up with TRBD2. The germline V gene has CDR1 DFQATT and CDR2 SNEGSKA (reference sequence). V was pared by 3 bases and J by 10 bases, with 9 bases of the junction left unmatched. The CDR3 loop spans 15 amino acids. The CDR3 loop reads CSASVGTSGSEAQYF. In DNA form, the CDR3 reads TGCAGTGCTAGTGTTGGGACTAGCGGGAGTGAGGCGCAGTATTTT.

This clonotype was observed a few times. This rearrangement joins TRBV5-1 to TRBJ1-2, with D perhaps matching TRBD1 (5 bases). The CDR3 extends over 14 amino acids. Trimming stripped 4 bases from V and 4 bases from J, with 14 bases between. Germline V gives CDR1 SGHRS, CDR2 YFSETQ. CDR3 sequence reads: CASSPRRGGYGYTF. CDR3 sequence (DNA): TGCGCCAGCAGCCCACGTCGGGGGGGCTATGGCTACACCTTC.

This clonotype was picked up a small number of times. This sequence joins TRBV29-1 and TRBJ2-4; 9 nucleotides match TRBD2. The CDR3 has 12 amino acids. Per germline, CDR1 SQVTM and CDR2 ANQGSEA. CDR3 in amino acids: CSGAGGENIQYF. The DNA for the CDR3 is TGCTCAGGAGCGGGAGGAGAAAACATTCAGTACTTC. Full variable domain (rest looked up from reference TRBV29-1 and TRBJ2-4): SAVISQKPSRDICQRGTSLTIQCQVDSQVTMMFWYRQQPGQSLTLIATANQGSEATYESGFVIDKFPISRPNLTFSTLTVSNMSPEDSSIYLCSGAGGENIQYFGAGTRLSVL.

CDR3 protein: CSGQAPGLGGPSTDTQYF. The DNA for the CDR3 is TGCAGTGGTCAGGCTCCGGGCCTGGGCGGTCCTAGCACAGATACGCAGTATTTT. This chain links TRBV20-1 with TRBJ2-3; D unclear. This CDR3 is built from 18 residues. The germline V gene encodes CDR1 DFQATT and CDR2 SNEGSKA (reference sequence). V was pared by 7 bases and J by 0 bases, with 26 bases between.

This clonotype was recorded a few times. V and J are TRBV12-3 or TRBV12-4 and TRBJ2-5; 7 bases agree with TRBD1. With V trimmed by 7 bases and J by 5 bases, 10 bases remained unmatched. The CDR3 runs 14 residues. The CDR3 nucleotides read TGTGCCAGCACCGCGTGGGACAGCTGGGAGACCCAGTACTTC. It yields the protein CASTAWDSWETQYF.

This clonotype occurred a few times. The rearrangement uses TRBV20-1 and TRBJ2-7; TRBD2 matches at 8 bases. CDR1 is DFQATT and CDR2 is SNEGSKA in the germline V gene (reference sequence). Losses at the gene ends were 2 bases for V and 3 bases for J; bases not matched to a gene: 0. The CDR3 contains 12 residues. The CDR3 region has the DNA TGCAGTGCTAGACTAGCGGGCTACGAGCAGTACTTC. This gives the protein CSARLAGYEQYF.

The V call is TRBV5-1, the J call TRBJ2-7; the D gene is possibly TRBD2 (6 bases). CDR3 size: 16 residues. Germline V gene data show CDR1 as SGHRS and CDR2 as YFSETQ. The V end lost 0 bases, the J end lost 4 bases, and 17 bases lay between the germline ends. The DNA for the CDR3 is TGCGCCAGCAGCTTGGTGTGGGCGGGGTCCTCATACGAGCAGTACTTC. Its translation: CASSLVWAGSSYEQYF.

This clonotype has a handful of counts. The chain carries TRBV9 and TRBJ1-1; D possibly corresponds to TRBD1 (5 bases). Deletions cut 0 bases from V and 1 base from J, with 7 bases between. This CDR3 has 14 amino acids. Germline lookup yields CDR1 SGDLS and CDR2 YYNGEE. The DNA of the CDR3 is TGTGCCAGCAGCGTAGCCCAGGGGAACACTGAAGCTTTCTTT. This translates into CASSVAQGNTEAFF. The whole variable domain, filled in from reference TRBV9 and TRBJ1-1, reads DSGVTQTPKHLITATGQRVTLRCSPRSGDLSVYWYQQSLDQGLQFLIQYYNGEERAKGNILERFSAQQFPDLHSELNLSSLELGDSALYFCASSVAQGNTEAFFGQGTRLTVV.

This clonotype was detected a few times. V is TRBV20-1 and J is TRBJ1-1; the match to TRBD1 covers 7 bases. The CDR3 totals 13 residues. V dropped 1 base and J dropped 5; count of bases not matched to a gene: 4. Germline-derived CDR1 and CDR2 are DFQATT and SNEGSKA (reference sequence). CDR3 nucleotides: TGCAGTGCTAGAGGGTCGGACAGGACTGAAGCTTTCTTT. Translated, it gives CSARGSDRTEAFF.

This clonotype has a handful of counts. The CDR3 nucleotides read TGTGCCAGCAGTACACGACAGTCTAGCGGGAGCAACAATGAGCAGTTCTTC. Its protein product is CASSTRQSSGSNNEQFF. This chain joins TRBV6-5 and TRBJ2-1; 10 positions agree with TRBD2. J was trimmed by 5 bases and V by 5 bases; bases with no gene match: 12. Per the germline V gene, CDR1 is MNHEY and CDR2 is SVGAGI. The CDR3 runs to 17 residues.

This clonotype has a handful of counts. The chain links TRBV29-1 to TRBJ2-7, with 8 bases matching TRBD2. Per germline, CDR1 SQVTM and CDR2 ANQGSEA. V lost 3 bases to trimming and J lost 11 bases; unmatched junction nucleotides: 6. This CDR3 spans 11 amino acids. The CDR3 region has the DNA TGCAGCGTTGAGGGACTAGGGCGGAAGTACTTC. Translation gives CSVEGLGRKYF.

J is TRBJ2-3 and V is TRBV5-8, with TRBD2 matching 7 bases. The germline gives CDR1 SGHTS, CDR2 YDEGEE. Unmatched junction bases numbered 10, after V lost 0 bases and J lost 6 bases. The CDR3 totals 16 residues. CDR3 in amino acids: CASSLGVSGSMDTQYF. The CDR3 DNA is TGTGCCAGCAGCTTGGGGGTTAGCGGGTCCATGGATACGCAGTATTTT.

The V gene is TRBV20-1, the J gene TRBJ2-1; D remains ambiguous. V was trimmed by 2 bases and J by 8 bases, leaving 10 bases between them. Per germline, CDR1 DFQATT and CDR2 SNEGSKA (reference sequence). CDR3 size: 12 residues. This CDR3 is CSARLTRHEQFF. CDR3 DNA: TGCAGTGCTAGACTGACACGACATGAGCAGTTCTTC.

This clonotype appeared once. This chain connects TRBV2 to TRBJ2-3; no reliable D call. Trimming left V 10 bases short and J 0 bases short, with 17 bases between. The CDR3 length is 15 residues. Germline CDR1 SNHLY, CDR2 FYNNEI. The CDR3 loop reads CATTPARSSTDTQYF. The CDR3, as DNA: TGTGCCACGACACCAGCGAGGAGTAGCACAGATACGCAGTATTTT.

This clonotype was recorded a few times. The chain is built from TRBV15 and TRBJ2-1, with D perhaps assigned TRBD1 or TRBD2 (7 bases each). The CDR3 has 18 amino acids. Germline loops: CDR1 LNHNV, CDR2 YYDKDF (reference sequence). The germline V and J ends were trimmed by 0 bases and 0 bases, with 15 bases remaining between them. CDR3 nucleotide sequence: TGTGCCACCAGCAGAGATGGTAGCAGGGGGGGCTCCTACAATGAGCAGTTCTTC. Protein: CATSRDGSRGGSYNEQFF.

About this clonotype: The limits of the CDR3 on the DNA are not certain, so only TCRdb's listed CDR3 is given. The genes are TRBV12-3 or TRBV12-4 and TRBJ2-7; the D call in the table, TRBD1, was not verified against the DNA. With termini counted, the CDR3 has 15 amino acids. CDR3 in amino acids: CASSTSTGSTYEQYF.

This chain joins TRBV2 and TRBJ2-2, with D perhaps matching TRBD1 or TRBD2 (5 bases each). CDR1 and CDR2 from the germline V gene are SNHLY and FYNNEI. V was cut by 6 bases and J by 6 bases, with 17 bases left in between. The CDR3 length is 15 residues. The CDR3 sequence: CASSGALMRAGELFF. DNA for the CDR3: TGTGCCAGCAGCGGGGCATTAATGCGGGCCGGGGAGCTGTTTTTT.

Details on this clonotype: Compared with germline, one end of the junction differs, possibly owing to a read error. The gene calls are TRBV3-1 and TRBJ2-7, with 9 bases aligning to TRBD1. This CDR3 region has 15 residues. CDR1 and CDR2 (germline): LGHDT, YNNKEL (reference sequence). The CDR3 nucleotides read TGTGCCTGCAGCCAAGAGGGACAGGGAGGTTACGAGCAGTACTTC. This translates into CACSQEGQGGYEQYF.

The chain couples TRBV20-1 to TRBJ2-2; weak D call: TRBD1 (5 bases). The germline V gene has CDR1 DFQATT and CDR2 SNEGSKA (reference sequence). The CDR3 is 16 amino acids. V was trimmed by 1 base and J by 0 bases, leaving 12 bases between them. The CDR3 reads CSARGPGLSNTGELFF. The CDR3 DNA reads TGCAGTGCTAGAGGACCAGGGTTGTCGAACACCGGGGAGCTGTTTTTT.

This clonotype was detected only a few times. The chain joins TRBV27 to TRBJ2-1, with D possibly being TRBD1 or TRBD2 (5 bases each). V dropped 2 bases and J dropped 10 bases, with 15 bases sitting between them. The V gene's germline CDR1 is MNHEY and CDR2 SMNVEV (reference sequence). The CDR3 sequence is 14 residues long. CDR3 coding DNA: TGTGCCAGCAGTTTAAAGCAGGACTGGGGGGAGCAGTTCTTC. Translation gives CASSLKQDWGEQFF.